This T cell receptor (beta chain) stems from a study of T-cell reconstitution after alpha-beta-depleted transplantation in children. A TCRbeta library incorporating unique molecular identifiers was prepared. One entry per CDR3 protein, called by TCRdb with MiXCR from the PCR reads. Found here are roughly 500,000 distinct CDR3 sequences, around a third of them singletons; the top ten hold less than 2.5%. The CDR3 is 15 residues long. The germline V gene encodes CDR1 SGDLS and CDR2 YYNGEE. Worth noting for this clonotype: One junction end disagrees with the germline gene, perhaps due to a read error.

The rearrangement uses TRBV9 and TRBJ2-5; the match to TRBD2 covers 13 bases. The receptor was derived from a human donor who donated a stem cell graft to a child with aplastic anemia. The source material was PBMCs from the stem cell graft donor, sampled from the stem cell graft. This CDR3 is CASSLGLAGRETQHF. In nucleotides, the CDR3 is TGTGCCAGCAGCCTGGGACTAGCGGGACGGGAGACCCAGCACTTC. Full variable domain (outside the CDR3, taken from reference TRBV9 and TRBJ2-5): DSGVTQTPKHLITATGQRVTLRCSPRSGDLSVYWYQQSLDQGLQFLIQYYNGEERAKGNILERFSAQQFPDLHSELNLSSLELGDSALYFCASSLGLAGRETQHFGPGTRLLVL.